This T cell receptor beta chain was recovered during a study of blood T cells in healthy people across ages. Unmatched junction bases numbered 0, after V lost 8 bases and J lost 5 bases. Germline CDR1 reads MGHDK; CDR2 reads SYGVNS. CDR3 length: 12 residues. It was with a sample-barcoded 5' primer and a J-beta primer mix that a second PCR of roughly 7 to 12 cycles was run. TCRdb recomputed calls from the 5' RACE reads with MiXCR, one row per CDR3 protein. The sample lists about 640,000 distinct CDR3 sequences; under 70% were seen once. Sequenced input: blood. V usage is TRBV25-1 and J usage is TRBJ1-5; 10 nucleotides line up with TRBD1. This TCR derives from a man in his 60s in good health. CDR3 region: CASGTGDQPQHF. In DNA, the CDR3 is TGTGCCAGCGGGACAGGGGATCAGCCCCAGCATTTT.